This TCR beta chain was profiled in a study of blood T cell repertoires in COVID-19. In germline, CDR1 is MNHNY, CDR2 SVGAGI (reference sequence). V shed 5 bases and J shed 1 base, with 20 bases lying between them. The CDR3 covers 17 residues. Sequencing was performed with immunoSEQ multiplex PCR; in TCRdb, only in-frame clones are kept and a portion is missing. This table holds more than 400,000 clones, 80% to 95% found once. The clonotype comes from a man between 18 and 29 years old who had recovered from COVID-19. The sequencing input was PBMCs or T cells enriched from blood (not recorded which). The genes are TRBV6-6 and TRBJ1-1; a weak D match, TRBD1 (6 bases). The CDR3 DNA sequence: TGTGCCAGCAGTCGATCCTCAACAGGGTGGGGGAACACTGAAGCTTTCTTT. Its protein product is CASSRSSTGWGNTEAFF.